This record looks at one T cell receptor (beta chain) sequence and its context. The antigen is unknown. Findings and caveats of the study: Tumor Treg TCRs overlapped most with tumor naive CD4+ cells. The larger cohort examined one V-J beta rearrangement, not whole repertoires.

Naive CD4+ T cells were purified with Tregs depleted by CD25. Full-length variable regions came from constant-region reverse primers plus semi-nested Nested Universal Primer A PCR. From the 5' RACE reads, TCRdb called clonotypes with MiXCR, one entry per CDR3 protein. In the table there are under 5,500 distinct CDR3 sequences, 60% to 80% of which are singletons. This sequence was found in a female donor with breast cancer. Sequencing input: naive CD4+ T cells sorted from blood. Subset indicated: naive CD4+ T cells, CD4+CD45RA+CD25-.

CDR3 bases: TGTGCCAGCAGTGGGACAGCTCCCGGATACAATGAGCAGTTCTTC. Residues: CASSGTAPGYNEQFF. The chain combines TRBV6-1 with TRBJ2-1, with a possible D match to TRBD1 (6 bases). Germline CDR1 MNHNS, CDR2 SASEGT. Between the trimmed V and J ends, which lost 4 bases and 4 bases, there was a span of 14 bases. CDR3 length: 15 amino acids.